The 18 T cell receptor beta chains below all came from one sample that was sequenced in a study of T cells after yellow fever vaccination (dated by TCRdb to about 2019). Library creation used 5' RACE. These reads were obtained on an Illumina NovaSeq 6000. TCRdb passed the public sequencing reads through fastp at Q25 and MiXCR, retaining productive beta sequences. Every CDR3 protein is listed once, alongside the most common genes and DNA of its rows. Present in this sample are about 260,000 distinct CDR3 sequences, roughly 5.6% of which were seen just once. The ten largest clones capture roughly 3% of the sample. What the treatment or condition label conveys for this sample: live attenuated yellow fever vaccine strain. This specimen consisted of CD4+ T cells sorted from PBMCs, obtained on the day of the yellow fever booster vaccination. The receptors shown here come from a man between 18 and 35 years old who received the YFV17D yellow fever vaccine.

This clonotype turned up a few times. The chain is built from TRBV5-4 and TRBJ2-7, with unresolved D. V shed 9 bases and J shed 4 bases, with 11 bases lying between them. The germline gives CDR1 SGHNT, CDR2 YYREEE (reference sequence). CDR3 length equals 11 residues. The CDR3 protein is CATPVVYEQYV. The CDR3 coding sequence is TGTGCCACCCCAGTTGTGTACGAGCAGTACGTC.

This clonotype occurred many times. The rearrangement uses TRBV7-2 and TRBJ2-3; TRBD2 agrees at 10 bases. The V segment lost 7 bases and the J segment 4 bases; nucleotides outside the gene matches: 8. CDR3 size: 15 residues. Germline V gene lookup returns CDR1 SGHTA and CDR2 FQGNSA. For the CDR3, the DNA is TGTGCCAGCACCCCACTAGCGGGGAGGTCAGATACGCAGTATTTT. Residues: CASTPLAGRSDTQYF.

This clonotype was picked up many times. This chain links TRBV5-1 with TRBJ2-2, with TRBD1 as a possible D gene (6 bases). V shed 2 bases and J shed 4 bases, with 12 bases lying between them. This CDR3 contains 15 residues. CDR1 and CDR2 (germline): SGHRS, YFSETQ. For the CDR3, the DNA is TGCGCCAGCAGCTTTCCGACAGGATTCACCGGGGAGCTGTTTTTT. Translating gives CASSFPTGFTGELFF.

The table lists this clonotype with many counts. This rearrangement joins TRBV24-1 to TRBJ2-5, with 7 bases that match TRBD1. The V and J ends lost 4 bases and 5 bases, in that order; junction bases with no gene match: 6. The germline CDR1 and CDR2 sequences are KGHDR and SFDVKD. The length of the CDR3 is 14 residues. The CDR3 is CATSETGAVETQYF. DNA for the CDR3: TGTGCCACCAGTGAAACAGGGGCCGTGGAGACCCAGTACTTC.

This clonotype has just a few counts. The chain recombines TRBV10-3 with TRBJ1-5, with 10 bases lining up with TRBD1. Germline trimming cut 4 bases from V and 0 bases from J; bases unmatched to any gene: 9. The germline gives CDR1 ENHRY, CDR2 SYGVKD. The CDR3 has 18 residues. CDR3: CAISAGQGQGDSNQPQHF. CDR3 sequence (DNA): TGTGCCATCAGTGCGGGACAGGGGCAAGGGGATAGCAATCAGCCCCAGCATTTT.

This clonotype was counted at least ten times. The chain links TRBV5-1 to TRBJ2-1, with D perhaps TRBD1 (5 bases). The CDR3 loop spans 12 amino acids. V was pared by 4 bases and J by 9 bases, with 11 bases between. Germline V gene data show CDR1 as SGHRS and CDR2 as YFSETQ. CDR3 bases: TGCGCCAGCAGCCTCCCCCAGGGTGAGCAGTTCTTC. It encodes CASSLPQGEQFF. Based on the CDR3 plus reference TRBV5-1 and TRBJ2-1, the full variable domain is KAGVTQTPRYLIKTRGQQVTLSCSPISGHRSVSWYQQTPGQGLQFLFEYFSETQRNKGNFPGRFSGRQFSNSRSEMNVSTLELGDSALYLCASSLPQGEQFFGPGTRLTVL.

This clonotype was counted a few times. CDR3 region: CATSRKLAGATDTQYF. The CDR3 DNA reads TGTGCCACCAGCAGGAAACTAGCGGGGGCCACAGATACGCAGTATTTT. This chain uses TRBV15 with TRBJ2-3; 11 bases align to TRBD2. The CDR3 length is 16 residues. V trimming: 3 bases; J trimming: 2 bases; junction bases outside the gene matches: 4. In germline, CDR1 is LNHNV, CDR2 YYDKDF (reference sequence).

This clonotype was counted a few times. The rearrangement joins TRBV2 to TRBJ1-5; no firm D call. CDR3 size: 15 residues. From germline, CDR1 is SNHLY and CDR2 FYNNEI. The ends were cut back, 2 bases at V and 0 bases at J, with 8 bases in the middle. For the CDR3, the DNA is TGTGCCAGCAGTGAATGGGGTAATAGCAATCAGCCCCAGCATTTT. Translated: CASSEWGNSNQPQHF.

This clonotype was detected ten times or more. This chain joins TRBV30 and TRBJ2-5; unclear D gene. CDR3 length equals 13 residues. Between the trimmed V and J ends, which lost 3 bases and 3 bases, there was a span of 11 bases. From germline, CDR1 is GTSNPN and CDR2 SVGIG (reference sequence). In DNA, the CDR3 is TGTGCCTGGAGAGGCGCAGCTGAAGAGACCCAGTACTTC. As protein: CAWRGAAEETQYF.

The chain joins TRBV19 to TRBJ1-5; D is perhaps TRBD1 (5 bases). From germline, CDR1 is LNHDA and CDR2 SQIVND (reference sequence). The CDR3 length is 16 residues. Trimming left V 1 base short and J 8 bases short, with 18 bases between. The CDR3 loop reads CASSIVRGARGEPQHF. The CDR3 DNA reads as TGTGCCAGTAGTATAGTAAGGGGAGCCCGAGGGGAGCCCCAGCATTTT.

The sample holds many counts of this clonotype. This chain joins TRBV5-1 and TRBJ2-7; D is perhaps TRBD1 (5 bases). Germline V lookup: CDR1 SGHRS, CDR2 YFSETQ. V lost 5 bases to trimming and J lost 6 bases, with 21 bases between them. The CDR3 extends over 15 amino acids. The CDR3 DNA reads TGCGCCAGCAGTCCTGGGGCCCTCAATTTAGGCGAGCAGTACTTC. This codes for CASSPGALNLGEQYF.

A few counts support this clonotype. The chain couples TRBV10-2 to TRBJ2-7, with D possibly being TRBD1 (5 bases). Trimming removed 4 bases from V and 6 bases from J, with 13 bases in between. This CDR3 has 13 residues. Germline loops: CDR1 WSHSY, CDR2 SAAADI. In nucleotides, the CDR3 is TGCGCCAGCAGTGGGACATGGGGTAGCGAGCAGTACTTC. Protein product: CASSGTWGSEQYF.

This clonotype was found a few times. The chain has TRBV4-3 and TRBJ1-2; 7 bases are a match to TRBD1. Germline CDR1 is LGHNA and CDR2 is YSLEER. Trimming removed 4 bases from V and 8 bases from J; junction bases left unmatched: 7. This CDR3 spans 13 amino acids. This chain's CDR3 is CASSLRQGGGYTF. DNA for the CDR3: TGCGCCAGCAGCCTCCGACAGGGAGGCGGCTACACCTTC.

V is TRBV5-4 and J is TRBJ2-5; perhaps TRBD2 as D (5 bases). The CDR3 sequence is 15 residues long. The germline CDR1 and CDR2 sequences are SGHNT and YYREEE (reference sequence). Between the trimmed V and J ends, which lost 5 bases and 2 bases, there was a span of 16 bases. This CDR3 reads CASSPGSAQQETQYF. The CDR3 DNA reads TGTGCCAGCAGTCCGGGATCCGCGCAACAAGAGACCCAGTACTTC.

At least ten counts were recorded for this clonotype. The chain carries TRBV7-2 and TRBJ2-7, with D tentatively TRBD2 (5 bases). V lost 5 bases and J 7 bases, leaving 12 bases between the germline ends. Germline CDR1 reads SGHTA; CDR2 reads FQGNSA. The length of the CDR3 is 12 residues. The CDR3 protein is CASSPSRGEQYF. CDR3 in DNA: TGTGCCAGCAGCCCTTCTCGGGGAGAGCAGTACTTC.

This clonotype appeared a few times. The chain combines TRBV5-1 with TRBJ2-3; 14 nucleotides align to TRBD2. This CDR3 is 20 amino acids long. V gave up 3 bases and J gave up 3 bases; unmatched junction bases: 15. CDR1 and CDR2 (germline): SGHRS, YFSETQ. The CDR3 DNA reads TGCGCCAGCAGCTCGACTAGCGGGGGGGCAGGCTTGATGGCGACAGATACGCAGTATTTT. It translates to CASSSTSGGAGLMATDTQYF. Using reference TRBV5-1 and TRBJ2-3 for the parts outside the CDR3, the full variable domain is KAGVTQTPRYLIKTRGQQVTLSCSPISGHRSVSWYQQTPGQGLQFLFEYFSETQRNKGNFPGRFSGRQFSNSRSEMNVSTLELGDSALYLCASSSTSGGAGLMATDTQYFGPGTRLTVL.

This clonotype was found a few times. The chain recombines TRBV6-5 with TRBJ1-6; D might be TRBD1 (5 bases). The CDR3 totals 16 residues. V lost 6 bases, J lost 0 bases, and 12 bases lay in between. Germline V CDR1 and CDR2: MNHEY, SVGAGI. The chain's CDR3 is CASSPWGGSYNSPLHF. The CDR3 DNA is TGTGCCAGCAGCCCATGGGGGGGCTCCTATAATTCACCCCTCCACTTT.

The chain employs TRBV27 and TRBJ1-2, with no clear D. With 6 bases removed from V and 5 bases from J, the gap between germline ends came to 22 bases. This CDR3 spans 16 amino acids. CDR1 is MNHEY, CDR2 SMNVEV, per germline (reference sequence). For the CDR3, the DNA is TGTGCCAGCAGCCGAGAGATTCGAGTTGAGTGGTATGGCTACACCTTC. It specifies CASSREIRVEWYGYTF.